This T cell receptor beta chain was retrieved from a study of OX40 agonist ivuxolimab in advanced cancers. Broadly, across the study: Ivuxolimab, which targeted the costimulatory receptor OX40 (CD134), was an agonistic, fully human IgG2 monoclonal antibody. Intravenous ivuxolimab was administered to patients every 2 weeks at six dose levels: 0.01, 0.1, 0.3, 1.5, 3 and 10 mg/kg. Of the roughly 54 dose-escalation patients, hepatocellular carcinoma was present in around 19, melanoma in approximately 15, renal cell carcinoma in 9 and head and neck cancer in 9. A male proportion of around 81% and a mean age of around 60 years, ranging from roughly 20 to 80, were recorded for the dose-escalation cohort. Patients were allowed to have had prior anti-PD-1, anti-PD-L1 or anti-CTLA-4 therapy, and 40% of the dose-escalation patients had been treated with checkpoint inhibitors. Partial responses were achieved by three dose-escalation patients, of whom one had hepatocellular carcinoma and two had cutaneous melanoma. The purpose of peripheral TCRbeta sequencing was to test whether ivuxolimab changed TCR sequence diversity and led to clonal T-cell expansion. The paper describes the monotherapy dose-escalation part (N = 52 patients) of the phase I trial of ivuxolimab. Paper-wide results and their limitations: The antigen specificity of the peripheral T cells that underwent clonal expansion was not determined. Low levels of normalized T-cell clonal expansion were also seen in some patients who did not respond. At doses from 0.1 to 3.0 mg/kg, clonal expansion was seen in both CD4+ and CD8+ blood T cells between baseline and week 6. After ivuxolimab, expanded clones were on average more numerous among CD8+ T cells than among CD4+ T cells. In the 0.1-3.0 mg/kg groups, partial responders had among the lowest normalized peripheral clonal expansion, particularly in CD8+ T cells.

Points on this clone: The antigen it recognizes is unknown. No quality values exist for individual bases; no much larger clone is one base distant.

Patients with a history of autoimmune disease or receiving systemic immunosuppression were excluded from the trial. Peripheral blood for TCR sequencing was drawn from every dose cohort at baseline, at cycle 4 day 1 and at cycle 7 day 1. Samples were obtained from an open-label, multicenter, first-in-human phase I dose-escalation trial of ivuxolimab. Adults with locally advanced or metastatic melanoma, renal cell, hepatocellular, or head and neck squamous cell carcinoma were enrolled in the trial. Before TCR sequencing, CD4+ T cells and CD8+ T cells were sorted from peripheral blood as separate populations. For sequencing of the TCRbeta CDR3 region, genomic DNA was extracted from the sorted cells. The immunoSEQ Assay was used for sequencing of TCRbeta CDR3 regions. This immuneACCESS table, as held by TCRdb, lists in-frame sequences with V and J called but not all clones. Of the missing ones, under half trace to an unresolved V gene in checked studies; the others have no known cause. Here the sample has 20,000 to 25,000 clones; 80% to 90% occur a single time. Together, the top ten hold roughly 25% of the sample.

Based on the germline V gene (reference sequence), the CDR1 and CDR2 sequences are MNHEY and SMNVEV. V has 6 bases trimmed and J has 1 base trimmed; junction bases matching no gene number 0. The CDR3, cysteine through phenylalanine, is 13 amino acids long. Only the CDR3 DNA stays, 39 bases, in frame from base 1. This clonotype was sampled from an adult with an advanced solid tumor such as melanoma, head and neck, liver or kidney cancer. The rearranged chain carries TRBV27 and TRBJ1-1; TRBD1 lines up with 9 middle nucleotides. The sample was CD4+ or CD8+ T cells sorted from blood, taken in a trial of the OX40 agonist ivuxolimab. The nucleotides are TGTGCCAGCAGGGGACAGGGGAACACTGAAGCTTTCTTT. This is translated as CASRGQGNTEAFF.